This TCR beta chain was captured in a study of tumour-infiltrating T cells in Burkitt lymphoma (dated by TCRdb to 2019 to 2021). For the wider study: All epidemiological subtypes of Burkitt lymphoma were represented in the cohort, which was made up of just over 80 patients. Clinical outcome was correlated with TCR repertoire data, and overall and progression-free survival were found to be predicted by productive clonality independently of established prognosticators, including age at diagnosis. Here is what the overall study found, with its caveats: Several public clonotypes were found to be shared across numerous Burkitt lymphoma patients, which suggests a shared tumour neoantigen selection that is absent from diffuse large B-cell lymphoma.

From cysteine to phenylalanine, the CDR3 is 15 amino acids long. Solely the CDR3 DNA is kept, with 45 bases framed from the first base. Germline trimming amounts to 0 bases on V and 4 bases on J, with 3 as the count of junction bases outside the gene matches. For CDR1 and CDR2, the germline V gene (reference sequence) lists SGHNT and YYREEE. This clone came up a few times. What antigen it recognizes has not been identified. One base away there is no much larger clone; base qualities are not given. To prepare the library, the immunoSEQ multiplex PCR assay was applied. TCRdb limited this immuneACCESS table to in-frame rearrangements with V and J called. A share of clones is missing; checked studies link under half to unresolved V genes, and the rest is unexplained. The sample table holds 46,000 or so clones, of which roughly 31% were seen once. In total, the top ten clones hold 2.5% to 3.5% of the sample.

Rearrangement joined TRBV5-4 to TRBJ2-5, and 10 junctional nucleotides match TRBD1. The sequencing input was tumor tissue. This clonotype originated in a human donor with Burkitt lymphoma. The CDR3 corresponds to CASSLAGQGGETQYF. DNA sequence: TGTGCCAGCAGCTTGGCCGGACAGGGGGGAGAGACCCAGTACTTC.